These T cell receptor beta chains were read from a single sample in a study of T cell responses to AZD1222 COVID-19 vaccine. This table comes from immunoSEQ multiplex PCR, and its TCRdb copy is limited to in-frame clones, with some not included. This sample's clone table lists over 130,000 clones. Sample: peripheral blood. Receptors originate from an adult in good health. Each CDR3 is given with its conserved first and last residue. D genes are given only for firm matches.

J gene: TRBJ1-1; V gene: TRBV18; D gene: .; CDR3 DNA: TGTGCCAGCTCACCACTCAAAGACAGAGCTGAAGCTTTCTTT; CDR3 protein: CASSPLKDRAEAFF
J gene: TRBJ1-3; V gene: TRBV19; D gene: .; CDR3 DNA: TGTGCCAGTAGTCGGGGTTATGGAAACACCATATATTTT; CDR3 protein: CASSRGYGNTIYF
J gene: TRBJ1-1; V gene: TRBV19; D gene: .; CDR3 DNA: TGTGCCAGTAGCCGGGAAATGAACACTGAAGCTTTCTTT; CDR3 protein: CASSREMNTEAFF
J gene: TRBJ1-2; V gene: TRBV7-9; D gene: TRBD1; CDR3 DNA: TGTGCCAGCAGCTTACTGACAGGGGGCGTTCTTGGAGGCTACACCTTC; CDR3 protein: CASSLLTGGVLGGYTF
J gene: TRBJ2-1; V gene: TRBV6-2/TRBV6-3; D gene: .; CDR3 DNA: TGTGCCAGCAGTTCCTGGGGGACGGGGGCCGCCGAGAATGAGCAGTTCTTC; CDR3 protein: CASSSWGTGAAENEQFF
J gene: TRBJ2-1; V gene: TRBV10-1; D gene: .; CDR3 DNA: TGCGCCAGTTCGGGAAACAACCTATCAACCTACAATGAGCAGTTCTTC; CDR3 protein: CASSGNNLSTYNEQFF
J gene: TRBJ1-1; V gene: TRBV18; D gene: .; CDR3 DNA: TGTGCCAGTGCGCAGGGAGCTGAAGCTTTCTTT; CDR3 protein: CASAQGAEAFF
J gene: TRBJ2-5; V gene: TRBV5-1; D gene: .; CDR3 DNA: TGCGCCAGCAGCTCCCGGGGGGCCTACCAAGAGACCCAGTACTTC; CDR3 protein: CASSSRGAYQETQYF
J gene: TRBJ2-3; V gene: TRBV6-1; D gene: TRBD1; CDR3 DNA: TGTGCCAGCAGTGAAGAACAGGGGTTCACAGATACGCAGTATTTT; CDR3 protein: CASSEEQGFTDTQYF
J gene: TRBJ1-2; V gene: TRBV28; D gene: .; CDR3 DNA: TGTGCCAGCACCCCCACAGGGTCCGCTAACTATGGCTACACCTTC; CDR3 protein: CASTPTGSANYGYTF
J gene: TRBJ1-5; V gene: TRBV18; D gene: TRBD1; CDR3 DNA: TGTGCCAGCTCGCCGGGGACAGGTGATAGCAATCAGCCCCAGCATTTT; CDR3 protein: CASSPGTGDSNQPQHF
J gene: TRBJ1-2; V gene: TRBV19; D gene: .; CDR3 DNA: TGTGCCAGTAGTATATTAGGGGACACCTACACCTTC; CDR3 protein: CASSILGDTYTF
J gene: TRBJ2-6; V gene: TRBV23-1; D gene: .; CDR3 DNA: TGCGCCAGCAGCCTAAGGGGTGTCAGGGTAATATCTGGGGCCAACGTCCTGACTTTC; CDR3 protein: CASSLRGVRVISGANVLTF
J gene: TRBJ2-7; V gene: TRBV6-5; D gene: .; CDR3 DNA: TGTGCCAGCAGGCCCGACGGAGGAAGCTCCTACGAGCAGTACTTC; CDR3 protein: CASRPDGGSSYEQYF
J gene: TRBJ1-1; V gene: TRBV14; D gene: .; CDR3 DNA: TGTGCCAGCAGCCGCGGGGACGGAGTGCCAGCTTTCTTT; CDR3 protein: CASSRGDGVPAFF
J gene: TRBJ2-5; V gene: TRBV6-5; D gene: .; CDR3 DNA: TGTGCCAGCAGTTTGGTAGCGGAGGGGGGCAGGGGGACCCAGTACTTC; CDR3 protein: CASSLVAEGGRGTQYF
J gene: TRBJ2-1; V gene: TRBV28; D gene: .; CDR3 DNA: TGTGCCAGCAGTGTAGGACCAAAGTCGCAGTTCTTC; CDR3 protein: CASSVGPKSQFF
J gene: TRBJ2-7; V gene: TRBV3-1/TRBV3-2; D gene: .; CDR3 DNA: TGTGCCAGCAGCCCCAGGGGTAATCCCTACGAGCAGTACTTC; CDR3 protein: CASSPRGNPYEQYF
J gene: TRBJ2-5; V gene: TRBV7-8; D gene: .; CDR3 DNA: TGTGCCAGCAGCCTAAAGCCGGAGGAGACCCAGTACTTC; CDR3 protein: CASSLKPEETQYF
J gene: TRBJ1-1; V gene: TRBV2; D gene: .; CDR3 DNA: TGTGCCAGCAGTGATCGACGGTACACTGAAGCTTTCTTT; CDR3 protein: CASSDRRYTEAFF
J gene: TRBJ2-5; V gene: TRBV14; D gene: .; CDR3 DNA: TGTGCCAGCAGCCACCTGGGTGGGGCGACCCAGTACTTC; CDR3 protein: CASSHLGGATQYF
J gene: TRBJ1-5; V gene: TRBV15; D gene: .; CDR3 DNA: TGTGCCACCGGAACTCCTAGCAATCAGCCCCAGCATTTT; CDR3 protein: CATGTPSNQPQHF
J gene: TRBJ2-7; V gene: TRBV28; D gene: .; CDR3 DNA: TGTGCCAGCACCTCCCCTCGTTCGGTCAGAGCGCTCTACGAGCAGTACTTC; CDR3 protein: CASTSPRSVRALYEQYF
J gene: TRBJ1-1; V gene: TRBV27; D gene: TRBD1; CDR3 DNA: TGTGCCAGCAGTCCACTCGGACAGGGGGAAACTGAAGCTTTCTTT; CDR3 protein: CASSPLGQGETEAFF
J gene: TRBJ1-1; V gene: TRBV30; D gene: .; CDR3 DNA: TGTGCCTGGAGTGTGCTGGAGGCTGAAGCTTTCTTT; CDR3 protein: CAWSVLEAEAFF
J gene: TRBJ2-5; V gene: TRBV24-1; D gene: TRBD1; CDR3 DNA: TGTGCCACCAGTGATCCGAAGACAGGGGGTGAGGAGACCCAGTACTTC; CDR3 protein: CATSDPKTGGEETQYF
J gene: TRBJ2-3; V gene: TRBV5-6; D gene: TRBD2; CDR3 DNA: TGTGCCAGCAGCCGCCGGGGGGGACTAGCGGTTTCAGATACGCAGTATTTT; CDR3 protein: CASSRRGGLAVSDTQYF
J gene: TRBJ2-1; V gene: TRBV20-1; D gene: .; CDR3 DNA: TGCAGTGCTAGTAAACTCCAGATGGGCAATGAGCAGTTCTTC; CDR3 protein: CSASKLQMGNEQFF
J gene: TRBJ2-7; V gene: TRBV7-2; D gene: .; CDR3 DNA: TGTGCCAGCAGCTCTTGGGGCGGCGACGAGCAGTACTTC; CDR3 protein: CASSSWGGDEQYF
J gene: TRBJ2-3; V gene: TRBV10-1; D gene: TRBD2; CDR3 DNA: TGCGCCAGCAGTTCGGCGGGGGGCCGTGCAGATACGCAGTATTTT; CDR3 protein: CASSSAGGRADTQYF
J gene: TRBJ2-7; V gene: TRBV5-1; D gene: .; CDR3 DNA: TGCGCCAGCAGCTTGTGGACGGGGGAGGTGTACGAGCAGTACTTC; CDR3 protein: CASSLWTGEVYEQYF
J gene: TRBJ1-2; V gene: TRBV5-4; D gene: TRBD1; CDR3 DNA: TGTGCCAGCAGCCCCGGGACAGGGAACGGCTACACCTTC; CDR3 protein: CASSPGTGNGYTF
J gene: TRBJ1-2; V gene: TRBV19; D gene: TRBD1; CDR3 DNA: TGTGCCAGTAGTATCCCGGGACAGCGGGCCTATGGCTACACCTTC; CDR3 protein: CASSIPGQRAYGYTF
J gene: TRBJ2-1; V gene: TRBV7-9; D gene: TRBD1; CDR3 DNA: TGTGCCAGCAGCTTATGGGTAGGGGGCGGTGAGCAGTTCTTC; CDR3 protein: CASSLWVGGGEQFF
J gene: TRBJ1-5; V gene: TRBV18; D gene: TRBD1; CDR3 DNA: TGTGCCAGCTCACCGACGGGACAGAGAAATCAGCCCCAGCATTTT; CDR3 protein: CASSPTGQRNQPQHF
J gene: TRBJ1-1; V gene: TRBV28; D gene: .; CDR3 DNA: TGTGCCAGCAAGAACACCTTGAACACTGAAGCTTTCTTT; CDR3 protein: CASKNTLNTEAFF
J gene: TRBJ1-6; V gene: TRBV18; D gene: TRBD1; CDR3 DNA: TGTGCCAGCTCACCTGGACAGGGTTCTAATTCACCCCTCCACTTT; CDR3 protein: CASSPGQGSNSPLHF
J gene: TRBJ1-3; V gene: TRBV24-1; D gene: .; CDR3 DNA: TGTGCCGACCGGGACACGACCGGAAACACCATATATTTT; CDR3 protein: CADRDTTGNTIYF
J gene: TRBJ2-3; V gene: TRBV5-4; D gene: TRBD1; CDR3 DNA: TGTGCCAGCAGCTTGGGGACAGGGGGCACAGATACGCAGTATTTT; CDR3 protein: CASSLGTGGTDTQYF
J gene: TRBJ2-6; V gene: TRBV18; D gene: .; CDR3 DNA: TGTGCCAGCTCACCACGGAACTCTGGGGCCAACGTCCTGACTTTC; CDR3 protein: CASSPRNSGANVLTF
J gene: TRBJ1-6; V gene: TRBV7-2; D gene: .; CDR3 DNA: TGTGCCAGCAGCTTACAGGGATATTCACCCCTCCACTTT; CDR3 protein: CASSLQGYSPLHF
J gene: TRBJ1-1; V gene: TRBV6-5; D gene: .; CDR3 DNA: TGTGCCAGCAGCCCCCGGGGCTTGAACACTGAAGCTTTCTTT; CDR3 protein: CASSPRGLNTEAFF
J gene: TRBJ1-4; V gene: TRBV6-5; D gene: .; CDR3 DNA: TGTGCCAGCAGTCCTGGGAGGGGCGCTAATGAAAAACTGTTTTTT; CDR3 protein: CASSPGRGANEKLFF
J gene: TRBJ1-3; V gene: TRBV7-9; D gene: .; CDR3 DNA: TGTGCCAGCAGCTTAACCAGGGGTTTCTCTGGAAACACCATATATTTT; CDR3 protein: CASSLTRGFSGNTIYF
J gene: TRBJ2-5; V gene: TRBV25-1; D gene: .; CDR3 DNA: TGTGCCAGCAGTCCCGGGTACCAAGAGACCCAGTACTTC; CDR3 protein: CASSPGYQETQYF
J gene: TRBJ1-1; V gene: TRBV10-3; D gene: .; CDR3 DNA: TGTGCCACGAGGACTCCCCCGGCTGAAGCTTTCTTT; CDR3 protein: CATRTPPAEAFF
J gene: TRBJ2-7; V gene: TRBV28; D gene: TRBD2; CDR3 DNA: TGTGCCAGCAGGAACGGGGGACTAGCGCTCTACGAGCAGTACTTC; CDR3 protein: CASRNGGLALYEQYF
J gene: TRBJ1-1; V gene: TRBV21-1; D gene: .; CDR3 DNA: TGTGCCAGCAGCCAATTGGAGGGTCGACGAAGCACTGAAGCTTTCTTT; CDR3 protein: CASSQLEGRRSTEAFF
J gene: TRBJ2-5; V gene: TRBV9; D gene: TRBD2; CDR3 DNA: TGTGCCAGCAGCCCCGGGACTAGCGGGGGACAGTACCAAGAGACCCAGTACTTC; CDR3 protein: CASSPGTSGGQYQETQYF
J gene: TRBJ2-7; V gene: TRBV6-5; D gene: .; CDR3 DNA: TGTGCCAGCAGGCCCGTCGGGGGCCCCTCCTACGAGCAGTACTTC; CDR3 protein: CASRPVGGPSYEQYF
J gene: TRBJ1-3; V gene: TRBV5-1; D gene: .; CDR3 DNA: TGCGCCAGCAGCATGGAAACAGGGCGCTCTGGAAACACCATATATTTT; CDR3 protein: CASSMETGRSGNTIYF
J gene: TRBJ1-1; V gene: TRBV28; D gene: .; CDR3 DNA: TGTGCCAGCAGTCCGATAGGACGGAACACTGAAGCTTTCTTT; CDR3 protein: CASSPIGRNTEAFF
J gene: TRBJ2-2; V gene: TRBV6-5; D gene: TRBD2; CDR3 DNA: TGTGCCAGCAGTTCCCTCGGGGGGACCGGGGAGCTGTTTTTT; CDR3 protein: CASSSLGGTGELFF
J gene: TRBJ2-7; V gene: TRBV18; D gene: TRBD1; CDR3 DNA: TGTGCCAGCTCACAGGACAGGGTACGCGAGCAGTACTTC; CDR3 protein: CASSQDRVREQYF
J gene: TRBJ1-4; V gene: TRBV5-1; D gene: TRBD1; CDR3 DNA: TGCGCCAGCAGCTTGAGTATAGGGGGCCTTAATGAAAAACTGTTTTTT; CDR3 protein: CASSLSIGGLNEKLFF
J gene: TRBJ2-5; V gene: TRBV6-5; D gene: .; CDR3 DNA: TGTGCCAGCAGTAGGGACCGGGGCGAGACCCAGTACTTC; CDR3 protein: CASSRDRGETQYF
J gene: TRBJ1-2; V gene: TRBV5-6; D gene: TRBD1; CDR3 DNA: TGTGCCAGCAGCGGGGACAGACTTAACTATGGCTACACCTTC; CDR3 protein: CASSGDRLNYGYTF
J gene: TRBJ1-5; V gene: TRBV4-3; D gene: .; CDR3 DNA: TGCGCCAGCAGCCAAGATTTGAACCAGCCCCAGCATTTT; CDR3 protein: CASSQDLNQPQHF